Listed here are 10 T cell receptor beta chains from one sample, sequenced in a study of T cells of healthy individuals (dated by TCRdb to the late 2010s). The method was 5' RACE. Instrument used: Illumina MiSeq. The public reads were reprocessed in TCRdb via fastp at Q25 and MiXCR, keeping in-frame beta chains. Every CDR3 protein is listed once, alongside the most common genes and DNA of its rows. The sample includes about 60,000 distinct CDR3 sequences, with around 15% observed a single time. Approximately 4.8% of the sample rests with the top ten. These receptors originate from a human donor in good health.

This clonotype has just a few counts. V usage is TRBV25-1 and J usage is TRBJ2-1; D unresolved. CDR3 length equals 13 residues. Germline V lookup: CDR1 MGHDK, CDR2 SYGVNS. Trimming removed 4 bases at V and 4 bases at J, with 8 bases between. Written as DNA, the CDR3 is TGTGCCAGCAGTGCCCTAGATTACAATGAGCAGTTCTTC. It translates to CASSALDYNEQFF.

As for this clonotype: A much bigger clone sits one base away, suggesting this may be a read error. The chain employs TRBV6-4 and TRBJ2-1, with 11 bases that match TRBD2. J lost 4 bases, V lost 5 bases, and 1 base had no gene match. This CDR3 has 14 amino acids. Germline CDR1 MRHNA, CDR2 SNTAGT. In DNA, the CDR3 is TGTGCCAGCAGTCGACTAGCGGGGTACAATGAGCAGTTCTTC. Translation gives CASSRLAGYNEQFF.

This clonotype appeared a few times. The chain recombines TRBV21-1 with TRBJ2-3. TRBV21-1 is flagged as a pseudogene. This CDR3 spans 15 amino acids. DNA for the CDR3: TGTGCCAGCAGCCTCCTTGGTGGCGAGGCAGATACGCAGTATTTT. This encodes CASSLLGGEADTQYF.

This clonotype was detected many times. The V gene is TRBV5-6, the J gene TRBJ2-7, with D perhaps given as TRBD1 or TRBD2 (5 bases each). The CDR3 runs to 15 residues. V lost 3 bases to trimming and J lost 1 base, with 14 bases between them. The germline gives CDR1 SGHDT, CDR2 YYEEEE. The CDR3 nucleotides are TGTGCCAGCAGCTACCCCGGGACGCGGTCCTACGAGCAGTACTTC. Translated, it gives CASSYPGTRSYEQYF.

This chain links TRBV4-1 with TRBJ2-3; TRBD1 or TRBD2 may be the D gene (6 bases each). From germline, CDR1 is MGHRA and CDR2 YSYEKL. The length of the CDR3 is 15 residues. The V end was cut by 7 bases, the J end by 2 bases, with 16 bases between. The CDR3 region is CASKTKGGLTDTQYF. As DNA, the CDR3 is TGCGCCAGCAAGACTAAGGGGGGACTCACAGATACGCAGTATTTT.

This clonotype was seen repeatedly, ten times or more. This rearrangement joins TRBV29-1 to TRBJ2-3, with 8 nucleotides matching TRBD1. Trimming at V came to 3 bases and at J to 8 bases, leaving 16 bases not matched to a gene. The germline gives CDR1 SQVTM, CDR2 ANQGSEA. The CDR3 covers 16 residues. CDR3 coding DNA: TGCAGCGTTGACGGTGCGACAGGGGTCCCTCCCGGTACGCAGTATTTT. Its translation: CSVDGATGVPPGTQYF.

This clonotype was observed many times. This rearrangement joins TRBV28 to TRBJ2-1; 10 bases are a match to TRBD1. V was pared by 8 bases and J by 7 bases, with 5 bases of the junction left unmatched. The germline V gene has CDR1 MDHEN and CDR2 SYDVKM. CDR3 size: 13 residues. The chain's CDR3 is CASWDRGMNEQFF. The CDR3 nucleotides are TGTGCCAGCTGGGACAGGGGTATGAATGAGCAGTTCTTC.

On this clonotype itself: The CDR3 ends on some other residue instead of the conserved phenylalanine or tryptophan, so this is likely a read error. V is TRBV3-1 and J is TRBJ2-3, with D maybe TRBD2 (5 bases). CDR3 length equals 13 residues. Germline V gene sequence: CDR1 LGHDT, CDR2 YNNKEL (reference sequence). The germline V and J ends were trimmed by 1 base and 6 bases, with 8 bases remaining between them. The CDR3 here is CASSQGRLDTQYY. CDR3 bases: TGTGCCAGCAGCCAAGGGAGGTTGGATACGCAGTATTAT.

The table lists this clonotype with many counts. This chain uses TRBV4-2 with TRBJ2-7; 12 bases fit TRBD2. The ends lost 3 bases at V and 7 bases at J; junction bases unmatched: 7. This CDR3 region has 15 residues. Germline values: CDR1 LGHNA, CDR2 YNFKEQ. Written as DNA, the CDR3 is TGTGCCAGCAGCCACCCTAGCGGGAGGGCCCCTGAGCAGTACTTC. It codes for CASSHPSGRAPEQYF.

This clonotype was detected a few times. CDR3 DNA: TGTGCCAGCAGCTTAACAGGGACCGGAGATACGCAGTATTTT. It translates to CASSLTGTGDTQYF. The rearrangement uses TRBV7-2 and TRBJ2-3; tentative D call: TRBD1 (6 bases). The germline CDR1 and CDR2 sequences are SGHTA and FQGNSA. This CDR3 region has 14 residues. Between the trimmed V and J ends, which lost 2 bases and 5 bases, there was a span of 11 bases.